Here is one TCR beta chain with its context. From the 5' RACE reads, TCRdb called clonotypes with MiXCR, one entry per CDR3 protein. Among 4,700 or so distinct CDR3 sequences, about two thirds were seen once, and the ten largest hold under 3.5%. The germline gives CDR1 MNHEY, CDR2 SVGEGT. The CDR3 totals 15 residues. J gave up 14 bases and V 6 bases, and 12 bases lay outside the gene matches. The chain carries TRBV6-2 or TRBV6-3 and TRBJ2-1; 14 bases agree with TRBD2. Material for sequencing was naive CD4+ T cells sorted from blood. Regarding subset: naive CD4+ T cells, CD4+CD45RA+CD25-. The sequence came from a female donor with breast cancer. The CDR3 DNA follows: TGTGCCAGCAGCCGGACTAGCGGGGGGCCGGGTTTCGAGTTCTTC. The encoded protein is CASSRTSGGPGFEFF.